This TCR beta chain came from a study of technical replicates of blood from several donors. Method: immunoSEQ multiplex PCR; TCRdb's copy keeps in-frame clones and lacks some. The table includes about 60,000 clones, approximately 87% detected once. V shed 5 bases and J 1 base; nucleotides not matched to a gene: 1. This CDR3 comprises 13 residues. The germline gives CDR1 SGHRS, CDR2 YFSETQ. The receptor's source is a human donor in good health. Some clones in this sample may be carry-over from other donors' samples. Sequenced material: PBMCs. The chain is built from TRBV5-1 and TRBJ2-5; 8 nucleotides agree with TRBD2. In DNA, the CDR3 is TGCGCCAGCAGGACTAGCGCCCAAGAGACCCAGTACTTC. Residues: CASRTSAQETQYF.